These T cell receptor beta chains were read from a single sample in a study of blood T cell repertoires in COVID-19. Only in-frame clones appear in the TCRdb table, and some are missing; sequencing was by immunoSEQ multiplex PCR. This sample has about 240,000 clones; 75% to 90% occur once, and the top ten carry about 3.3%. Sequenced material: PBMCs or T cells enriched from blood (not recorded which). These receptors were obtained from a woman between 35 and 50 years old with acute COVID-19. The CDR3 runs from the conserved cysteine through the conserved F or W. D genes are given only for firm matches. For some rows the clone size is stated as once, few or many, or as a class when expanded; others skip it.

CDR3nt,CDR3aa,j_gene,v_gene,d_gene,abundance
TGTGCCAGCAGCTCCCGGGACAGCTCCGAGCAGTACTTC,CASSSRDSSEQYF,TRBJ2-7,TRBV11-2,TRBD1,once
TGTGCCAGCAGTTTTACCGGGGTCAACTCCTACGAGCAGTACTTC,CASSFTGVNSYEQYF,TRBJ2-7,TRBV27,.,.
TGTGCCAGCAGCGAATGGACAGGGGATGGTCAAGCTTTCTTT,CASSEWTGDGQAFF,TRBJ1-1,TRBV7-9,TRBD1,.
TGTGCCAGCAGATTGGGACTAGCGGGCACCGGGGAGCTGTTTTTT,CASRLGLAGTGELFF,TRBJ2-2,TRBV7-9,TRBD2,.
TGTGCCAGTAGTACCCTGTCTGGGAGACAGGGGGAACGTGGCTACACCTTC,CASSTLSGRQGERGYTF,TRBJ1-2,TRBV19,TRBD1,.
TGTGCCAGCAGCTGGGACAGAAGCTCCTACAATGAGCAGTTCTTC,CASSWDRSSYNEQFF,TRBJ2-1,TRBV5-4,TRBD1,.
TGTGCCAGCAGTGACGACCTAGCGGGAGACTCTGAGCAGTTCTTC,CASSDDLAGDSEQFF,TRBJ2-1,TRBV6-4,TRBD2,.
TGTGCCAGCAGTCCGCACAGGGATGGCTACACCTTC,CASSPHRDGYTF,TRBJ1-2,TRBV6-5,.,.
TGTGCCAGCAGGAAGGGAGACAATGAGCAGTTCTTC,CASRKGDNEQFF,TRBJ2-1,TRBV12-3/TRBV12-4,.,.
TGTGCCAGCAGTGCTTTGGACAGGGAGGGTGAAAAACTGTTTTTT,CASSALDREGEKLFF,TRBJ1-4,TRBV25-1,TRBD1,.
TGTGCCACTGAGGGGATGGCGGGAGCCGGCGAGCAGTACTTC,CATEGMAGAGEQYF,TRBJ2-7,TRBV28,TRBD2,.
TGTGCCAGCAGTCCGACAGCCTACAATGAGCAGTTCTTC,CASSPTAYNEQFF,TRBJ2-1,TRBV6-5,.,.
TGCAGCGTTACCTCAGGGGCCGCAAAAGCTTTCTTT,CSVTSGAAKAFF,TRBJ1-1,TRBV29-1,.,.
TGTGCCAGCAACTCAGCGGGAGGTCCCACCAATGAGCAGTTCTTC,CASNSAGGPTNEQFF,TRBJ2-1,TRBV9,TRBD2,.
TGTGCCAGTAGTATCGGGCGGGAGGTCAATGAGCAGTTCTTC,CASSIGREVNEQFF,TRBJ2-1,TRBV19,TRBD2,.
TGTGCCAGAAGCCGCCCGCCGACTAGCGGGAGGGTCTCCGGGGAGCTGTTTTTT,CARSRPPTSGRVSGELFF,TRBJ2-2,TRBV5-3,TRBD2,.
TGTGCCAGCAGCGGGATAAAATATAATTCACCCCTCCACTTT,CASSGIKYNSPLHF,TRBJ1-6,TRBV6-5,.,.
TGTGCCAGCGGACTAGCGCGGAGCGCAGATACGCAGTATTTT,CASGLARSADTQYF,TRBJ2-3,TRBV6-6,TRBD2,.
TGTGCCAGCTTGGGGGAGGGTCTCCCAGATACGCAGTATTTT,CASLGEGLPDTQYF,TRBJ2-3,TRBV2,TRBD2,.
TGCGCCAGCAGTGATGGACTAGCGGGAGGTATCTACGAGCAGTACTTC,CASSDGLAGGIYEQYF,TRBJ2-7,TRBV10-1,TRBD2,many
TGTGCCAGCAGCCGGGACTCATACACCGGGGAGCTGTTTTTT,CASSRDSYTGELFF,TRBJ2-2,TRBV5-4,.,.
TGCAGCGTTGTCAGGGGGCCGAATGAGCAGTTCTTC,CSVVRGPNEQFF,TRBJ2-1,TRBV29-1,TRBD1,.
TGTGCCAGCAGCTACAGACTAGCGGGGATCACAGATACGCAGTATTTT,CASSYRLAGITDTQYF,TRBJ2-3,TRBV7-9,TRBD2,.
TGCGCCAGCAGCCGACAGGGACACACTGAAGCTTTCTTT,CASSRQGHTEAFF,TRBJ1-1,TRBV5-1,TRBD1,.
TGTGCCAGCTCACCGACCGGGGGGAACACTGAAGCTTTCTTT,CASSPTGGNTEAFF,TRBJ1-1,TRBV18,.,once
TGTGCCACCGGAACAGGGGGCGCAACTTTCTTT,CATGTGGATFF,TRBJ1-1,TRBV24-1,TRBD1,.
TGCAGTGCTAGTCCCGGGACTAGCTCTTCCAATGAGCAGTTCTTC,CSASPGTSSSNEQFF,TRBJ2-1,TRBV20-1,TRBD2,.